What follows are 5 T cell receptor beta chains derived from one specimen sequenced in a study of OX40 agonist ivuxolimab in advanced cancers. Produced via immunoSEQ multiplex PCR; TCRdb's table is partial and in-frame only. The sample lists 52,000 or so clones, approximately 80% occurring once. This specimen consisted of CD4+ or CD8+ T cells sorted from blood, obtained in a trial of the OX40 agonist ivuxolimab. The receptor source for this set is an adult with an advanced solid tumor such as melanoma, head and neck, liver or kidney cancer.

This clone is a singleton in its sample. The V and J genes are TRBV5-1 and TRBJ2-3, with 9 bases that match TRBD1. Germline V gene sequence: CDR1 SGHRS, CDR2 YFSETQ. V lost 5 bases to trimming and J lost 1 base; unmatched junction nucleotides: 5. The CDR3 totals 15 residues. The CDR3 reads CASSGTGQGTDTQYF. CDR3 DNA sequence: TGCGCCAGCAGTGGGACAGGGCAGGGCACAGATACGCAGTATTTT.

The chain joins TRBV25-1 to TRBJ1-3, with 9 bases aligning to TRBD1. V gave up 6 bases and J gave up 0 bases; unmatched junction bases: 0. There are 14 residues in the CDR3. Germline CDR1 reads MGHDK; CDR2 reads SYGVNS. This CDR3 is CASRDRGSGNTIYF. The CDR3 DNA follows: TGTGCCAGCAGGGACAGGGGCTCTGGAAACACCATATATTTT.

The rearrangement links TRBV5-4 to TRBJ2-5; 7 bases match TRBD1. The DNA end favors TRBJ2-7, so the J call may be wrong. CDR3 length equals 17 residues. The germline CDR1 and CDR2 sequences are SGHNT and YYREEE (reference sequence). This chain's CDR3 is CASSLGADRAIPYEQYF. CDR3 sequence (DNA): TGTGCCAGCAGCTTGGGTGCTGACAGGGCTATTCCCTACGAGCAGTACTTC.

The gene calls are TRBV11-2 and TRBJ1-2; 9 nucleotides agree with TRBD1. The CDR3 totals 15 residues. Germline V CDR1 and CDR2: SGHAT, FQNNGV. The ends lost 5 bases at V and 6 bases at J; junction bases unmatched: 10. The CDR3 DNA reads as TGTGCCAGCAGCCAGAACAGGGGGCGATTGGATGGCTACACCTTC. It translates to CASSQNRGRLDGYTF.

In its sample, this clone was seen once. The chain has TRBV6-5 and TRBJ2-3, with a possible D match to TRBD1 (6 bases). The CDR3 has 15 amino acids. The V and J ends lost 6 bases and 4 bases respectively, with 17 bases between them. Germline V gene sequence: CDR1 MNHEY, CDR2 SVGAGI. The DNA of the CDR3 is TGTGCCAGCAGGTCTTCACAGGGTTTGGCAGATACGCAGTATTTT. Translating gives CASRSSQGLADTQYF.